One and the same sample provided the 9 T cell receptor beta chains below, sequenced in a study of cytomegalovirus exposure and HLA in healthy donors. In the PCR, 60 Vbeta and 13 Jbeta primers were used. Sequencing was performed with immunoSEQ multiplex PCR; in TCRdb, only in-frame clones are kept and a portion is missing. The repertoire holds 150,000 or so clones, with around 72% as singletons. Sequenced: PBMCs. All receptors come from a man aged 35 to 55 in good health and CMV-seropositive.

This rearrangement joins TRBV6-6 to TRBJ2-2; D perhaps matches TRBD1 (5 bases). Trimming took off 2 bases at V and 2 bases at J, with 12 bases between the two ends. There are 16 residues in the CDR3. Germline CDR1 reads MNHNY; CDR2 reads SVGAGI (reference sequence). The CDR3 sequence is CASSYDSRVNTGELFF. CDR3 coding DNA: TGTGCCAGCAGTTACGACAGTAGGGTCAACACCGGGGAGCTGTTTTTT.

This chain joins TRBV13 and TRBJ1-1; maybe TRBD1 (6 bases). Germline V CDR1 and CDR2: PRHDT, FYEKMQ (reference sequence). The CDR3 extends over 14 amino acids. V was cut by 5 bases and J by 7 bases, with 17 bases left in between. In DNA form, the CDR3 reads TGTGCCAGCAGCCCAGGGAGGGGGACCCTTGAAGCTTTCTTT. This translates into CASSPGRGTLEAFF.

The V gene is TRBV19, the J gene TRBJ1-5; 7 nucleotides match TRBD1. Germline V gene sequence: CDR1 LNHDA, CDR2 SQIVND (reference sequence). J was trimmed by 7 bases and V by 8 bases; bases with no gene match: 8. CDR3 length: 13 amino acids. The CDR3 protein is CASETGVRQPQHF. The CDR3 DNA sequence: TGTGCCAGTGAAACAGGGGTAAGGCAGCCCCAGCATTTT. Supplemented by reference TRBV19 and TRBJ1-5, the full variable domain reads DGGITQSPKYLFRKEGQNVTLSCEQNLNHDAMYWYRQDPGQGLRLIYYSQIVNDFQKGDIAEGYSVSREKKESFPLTVTSAQKNPTAFYLCASETGVRQPQHFGDGTRLSIL.

The chain employs TRBV27 and TRBJ2-2; 10 bases match TRBD2. Germline assignment: CDR1 MNHEY and CDR2 SMNVEV (reference sequence). CDR3 length: 17 amino acids. V was pared by 7 bases and J by 2 bases, with 10 bases of the junction left unmatched. The CDR3 loop reads CASTLGLAAVNTGELFF. The CDR3 DNA sequence: TGTGCCAGCACCCTAGGACTAGCGGCTGTTAACACCGGGGAGCTGTTTTTT.

The chain has TRBV29-1 and TRBJ1-4, with 9 bases aligning to TRBD1. The J segment lost 5 bases and the V segment lost 7 bases, leaving 8 bases of the junction unmatched. Germline lookup yields CDR1 SQVTM and CDR2 ANQGSEA. The CDR3 runs 14 residues. CDR3 in DNA: TGCAGCGCTGGAAGACAGGGGGGGAATGAAAAACTGTTTTTT. Protein: CSAGRQGGNEKLFF.

The chain carries TRBV5-3 and TRBJ1-2; 10 nucleotides agree with TRBD1. TRBV5-3 is given ORF status, its function remaining uncertain. V dropped 0 bases and J dropped 7; count of bases not matched to a gene: 33. This CDR3 contains 24 residues. The CDR3 protein is CARSLEHGWLVGARTEWTGGGYTF. The DNA of the CDR3 is TGTGCCAGAAGCTTGGAACATGGGTGGTTGGTCGGCGCGAGAACGGAATGGACAGGGGGTGGCTACACCTTC.

This clone was observed a handful of times. The CDR3: CASSPIQGSYNEQFF. The CDR3 DNA reads as TGTGCCAGCAGCCCGATACAGGGATCGTACAATGAGCAGTTCTTC. V gene TRBV16 combines with J gene TRBJ2-1, with D possibly TRBD1 on 6 matching bases. The germline gives CDR1 KGHSY, CDR2 FQNENV. Trimming left V 4 bases short and J 4 bases short, with 14 bases between. The CDR3 covers 15 residues.

This sequence joins TRBV5-4 and TRBJ1-6, with D possibly matching TRBD1 (6 bases). Germline lookup yields CDR1 SGHNT and CDR2 YYREEE (reference sequence). V lost 4 bases and J 5 bases, leaving 13 bases between the germline ends. This CDR3 region has 15 residues. The CDR3 DNA reads TGTGCCAGCAGCCCACAGGGTACAGATAATTCACCCCTCCACTTT. This gives the protein CASSPQGTDNSPLHF.

V and J are TRBV9 and TRBJ2-1; 11 bases agree with TRBD2. The CDR3 has 17 amino acids. V lost 5 bases and J lost 2; bases outside the gene matches: 9. Germline CDR1 SGDLS, CDR2 YYNGEE. CDR3 in DNA: TGTGCCAGCAGTGGCAGCTTAGCGGGGGGGCCCTACAATGAGCAGTTCTTC. Amino acids: CASSGSLAGGPYNEQFF.